The 10 T cell receptor beta chains reported below all come from one sample, sequenced in a study of T-cell memory formation after mild COVID-19. MiXCR, run by TCRdb on the 5' RACE reads, gives a single entry per CDR3 protein. The table lists about 90,000 distinct CDR3 sequences, more than 10% of them singletons. Sequences were obtained from PBMCs or a T cell subset sorted from them (not recorded which). These receptors all stem from an adult woman who had mild COVID-19 (a few samples of this study predate the infection). Cell type and time point are not known.

The chain employs TRBV6-2 or TRBV6-3 and TRBJ1-2, with 11 positions matching TRBD1. V lost 2 bases, J lost 6 bases, and 8 bases stayed unmatched. CDR3 length: 16 amino acids. Germline assignment: CDR1 MNHEY and CDR2 SVGEGT. CDR3 sequence (DNA): TGTGCCAGCAGTTACACTGGGACAGGGGGACCCAATGGCTACACCTTC. Translation gives CASSYTGTGGPNGYTF.

The chain has TRBV7-9 and TRBJ2-1; D ambiguous. Trimming removed 6 bases at V and 0 bases at J, with 21 bases between. The CDR3 runs to 18 residues. In germline, CDR1 is SEHNR, CDR2 FQNEAQ (reference sequence). This CDR3 reads CASSTPRTPTNSYNEQFF. The CDR3 region has the DNA TGTGCCAGCAGTACTCCGAGGACGCCCACTAACTCCTACAATGAGCAGTTCTTC.

This clonotype was detected only a few times. V usage is TRBV24-1 and J usage is TRBJ2-3; D perhaps matches TRBD1 (5 bases). The CDR3 has 13 amino acids. V was trimmed by 7 bases and J by 6 bases, leaving 13 bases between them. Germline V gene sequence: CDR1 KGHDR, CDR2 SFDVKD. Here the CDR3 reads CATRQEFVDTQYF. CDR3 nucleotide sequence: TGTGCCACCAGACAGGAGTTCGTGGATACGCAGTATTTT.

The chain employs TRBV12-3 or TRBV12-4 and TRBJ2-2; D remains ambiguous. The CDR3 has 10 residues. Trimming took 6 bases from V and 6 from J, leaving 2 bases between them. The CDR3 reads CASRSGELFF. As DNA, the CDR3 is TGTGCCAGCAGATCCGGGGAGCTGTTTTTT.

This clonotype was counted a few times. The chain has TRBV7-8 and TRBJ2-7; tentatively, D is TRBD1 (6 bases). CDR3 size: 15 residues. V lost 3 bases, J lost 5 bases, and 17 bases lay in between. Looked up from germline, CDR1 is SGHVS and CDR2 is FQNEAQ. The DNA for the CDR3 is TGTGCCAGCAGCTTTGAGGGCAGGGGAATCGACGAGCAGTACTTC. Protein: CASSFEGRGIDEQYF.

This chain uses TRBV12-3 or TRBV12-4 with TRBJ1-2; 9 nucleotides line up with TRBD1. There are 17 residues in the CDR3. The J segment lost 4 bases and the V segment lost 3 bases, leaving 12 bases of the junction unmatched. The CDR3 reads CASSLRMGTGLGYGYTF. Here the CDR3 DNA reads TGTGCCAGCAGTTTGAGGATGGGGACAGGGTTGGGCTATGGCTACACCTTC.

This chain links TRBV29-1 with TRBJ2-1; no definite D call. The CDR3 totals 15 residues. The V gene's germline CDR1 is SQVTM and CDR2 ANQGSEA. Trimming shortened V by 6 bases and J by 0 bases, and 15 bases separated the two germline ends. The CDR3 protein is CSVSPNRRSYNEQFF. The CDR3 DNA reads TGCAGCGTATCACCCAACCGTCGCTCCTACAATGAGCAGTTCTTC.

This clonotype appeared a few times. The chain is built from TRBV7-9 and TRBJ2-7, with 12 bases fitting TRBD1. The germline CDR1 and CDR2 sequences are SEHNR and FQNEAQ (reference sequence). The CDR3 covers 14 residues. The trim removed 4 bases at V and 5 bases at J, leaving 3 bases unmatched. The CDR3 sequence is CASSSGTGGHEQYF. The CDR3 bases are TGTGCCAGCAGCTCTGGGACAGGGGGCCACGAGCAGTACTTC.

CDR3 residues: CASSLVPTGPGGELFF. In nucleotides, the CDR3 is TGTGCCAGCAGCTTAGTCCCGACAGGGCCGGGCGGGGAGCTGTTTTTT. The J gene is TRBJ2-2, the V gene TRBV7-9, with TRBD1 matching 7 bases. There are 16 residues in the CDR3. Germline V gene sequence: CDR1 SEHNR, CDR2 FQNEAQ (reference sequence). V gave up 1 base and J gave up 7 bases; unmatched junction bases: 9. The full variable domain, in which reference TRBV7-9 and TRBJ2-2 provide the parts outside the CDR3, is DTGVSQNPRHKITKRGQNVTFRCDPISEHNRLYWYRQTLGQGPEFLTYFQNEAQLEKSRLLSDRFSAERPKGSFSTLEIQRTEQGDSAMYLCASSLVPTGPGGELFFGEGSRLTVL.

This rearrangement joins TRBV7-2 to TRBJ2-6; D tentatively reads TRBD1 or TRBD2 (5 bases each). V was cut by 8 bases and J by 2 bases, with 10 bases left in between. CDR1 and CDR2 from the germline V gene are SGHTA and FQGNSA. The length of the CDR3 is 14 residues. The CDR3 protein is CASSLGAGANVLTF. In DNA, the CDR3 is TGTGCCAGCTCGCTGGGGGCTGGGGCCAACGTCCTGACTTTC.